This record covers a single TCR beta chain. The data derive from a study of blood T cell repertoires in COVID-19. Study summary: Spain, Italy and the United States supplied samples that represented acute and convalescent COVID-19. Nucleic acid was either cDNA or gDNA, and it came from T cells, B-cell-depleted T cells, or PBMCs.

Authors' analysis steps: Scientists estimated how many nucleated cells there were by amplifying reference gene primers. Profiling relied on immunoSEQ multiplex PCR, and the TCRdb table lists in-frame clones only, not all of them. V and J calls plus clone size are reproduced from that table; the DNA served to infer D and trimming. Of fewer than 200,000 clones in the sample, around 89% are singletons; the top ten hold around a quarter. The TCR was taken from a man aged 55 to 69 with acute or convalescent COVID-19. The sample was peripheral blood.

The CDR3 reads CASQNRGTNEKLFF. DNA for the CDR3: TGTGCCAGTCAAAACAGGGGAACTAATGAAAAACTGTTTTTT. V is TRBV19 and J is TRBJ1-4; the match to TRBD1 covers 7 bases. The CDR3 is 14 residues long. The junction had 4 bases not matched to a gene; V was cut back by 8 bases and J by 1 base. The germline CDR1 and CDR2 sequences are LNHDA and SQIVND (reference sequence).